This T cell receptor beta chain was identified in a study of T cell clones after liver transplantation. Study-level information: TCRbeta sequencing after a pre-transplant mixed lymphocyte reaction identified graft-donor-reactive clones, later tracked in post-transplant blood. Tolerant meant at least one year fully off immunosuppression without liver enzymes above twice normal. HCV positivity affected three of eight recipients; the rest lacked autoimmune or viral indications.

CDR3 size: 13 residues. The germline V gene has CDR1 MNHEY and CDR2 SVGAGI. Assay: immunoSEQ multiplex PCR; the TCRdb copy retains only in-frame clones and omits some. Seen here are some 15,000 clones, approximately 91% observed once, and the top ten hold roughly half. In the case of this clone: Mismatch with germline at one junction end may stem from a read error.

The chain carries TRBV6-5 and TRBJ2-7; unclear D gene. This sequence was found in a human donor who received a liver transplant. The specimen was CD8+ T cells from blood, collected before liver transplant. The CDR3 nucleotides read TGTGCCAGCAGTTCCCGTGAGCGTCCTGAGCGGTACTTC. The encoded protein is CASSSRERPERYF.